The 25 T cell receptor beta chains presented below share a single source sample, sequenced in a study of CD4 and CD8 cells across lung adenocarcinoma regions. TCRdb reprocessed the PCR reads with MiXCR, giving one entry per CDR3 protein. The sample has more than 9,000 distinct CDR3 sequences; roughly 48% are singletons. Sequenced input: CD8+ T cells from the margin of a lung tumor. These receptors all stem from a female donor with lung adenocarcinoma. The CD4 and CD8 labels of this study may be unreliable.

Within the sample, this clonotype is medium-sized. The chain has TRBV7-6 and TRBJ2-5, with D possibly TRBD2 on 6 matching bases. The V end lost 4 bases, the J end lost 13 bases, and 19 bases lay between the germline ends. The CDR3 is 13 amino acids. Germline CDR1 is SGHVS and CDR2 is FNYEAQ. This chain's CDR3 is CASSSEEGGRGYF. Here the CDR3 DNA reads TGTGCCAGCAGCTCGGAGGAGGGTGGAAGAGGGTACTTC.

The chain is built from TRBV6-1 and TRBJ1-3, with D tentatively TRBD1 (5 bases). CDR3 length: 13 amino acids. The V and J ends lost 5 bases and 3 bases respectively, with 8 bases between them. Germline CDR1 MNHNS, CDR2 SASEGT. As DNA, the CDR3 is TGTGCCAGCAGTAGGACAAGTGGAAACACCATATATTTT. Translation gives CASSRTSGNTIYF.

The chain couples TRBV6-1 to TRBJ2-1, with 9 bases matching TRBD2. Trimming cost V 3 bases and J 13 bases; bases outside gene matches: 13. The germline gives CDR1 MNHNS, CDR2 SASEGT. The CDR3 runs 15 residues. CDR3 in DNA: TGTGCCAGCAGTGACGTTGCGGGGGGGGGAGAGACCCAGTTCTTC. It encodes CASSDVAGGGETQFF.

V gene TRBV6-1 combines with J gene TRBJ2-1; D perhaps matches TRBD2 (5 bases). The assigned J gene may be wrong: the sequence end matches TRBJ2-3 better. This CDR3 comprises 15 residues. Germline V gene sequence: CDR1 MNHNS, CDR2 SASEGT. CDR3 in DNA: TGTGCCAGCGGATTCTCCGGTGTTAGCGCCGATGCGCAGTATTTT. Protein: CASGFSGVSADAQYF.

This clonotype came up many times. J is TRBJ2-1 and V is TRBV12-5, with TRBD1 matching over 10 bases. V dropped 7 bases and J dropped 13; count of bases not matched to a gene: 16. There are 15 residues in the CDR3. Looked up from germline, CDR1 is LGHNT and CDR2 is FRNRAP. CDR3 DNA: TGTGCTAGTGAATTAGGGGGGACAGGGGAAAGTGAACAGTTCTTC. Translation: CASELGGTGESEQFF.

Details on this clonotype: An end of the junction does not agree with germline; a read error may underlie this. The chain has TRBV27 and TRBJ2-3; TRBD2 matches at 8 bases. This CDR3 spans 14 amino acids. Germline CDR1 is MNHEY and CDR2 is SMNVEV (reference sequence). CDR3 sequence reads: CASSPPGGEDMQYF. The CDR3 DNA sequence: TGTGCCAGCAGTCCCCCGGGGGGGGAAGATATGCAGTACTTT.

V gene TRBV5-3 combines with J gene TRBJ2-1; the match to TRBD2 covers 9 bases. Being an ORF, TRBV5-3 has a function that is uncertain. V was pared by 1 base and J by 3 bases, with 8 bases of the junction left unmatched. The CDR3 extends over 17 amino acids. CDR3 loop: CARSLRSGSGCYNEQFF. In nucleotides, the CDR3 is TGTGCCAGAAGCTTGCGTAGCGGGAGCGGGTGCTACAATGAGCAGTTCTTC.

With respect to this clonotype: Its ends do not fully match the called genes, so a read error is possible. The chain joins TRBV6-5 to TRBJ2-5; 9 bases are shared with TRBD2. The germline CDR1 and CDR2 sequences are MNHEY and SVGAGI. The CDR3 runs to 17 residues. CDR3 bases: TGTGCCAGCAGTTACTCGGGATATAGCGGGGGAGCAGAGACCCGGTATTTC. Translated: CASSYSGYSGGAETRYF.

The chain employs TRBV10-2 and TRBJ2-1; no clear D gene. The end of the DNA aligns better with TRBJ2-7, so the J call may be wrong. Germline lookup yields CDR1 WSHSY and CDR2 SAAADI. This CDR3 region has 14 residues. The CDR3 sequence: CASSSRIPMYEQYF. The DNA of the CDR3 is TGCGCCAGCAGCTCCCGAATTCCCATGTACGAGCAGTACTTC.

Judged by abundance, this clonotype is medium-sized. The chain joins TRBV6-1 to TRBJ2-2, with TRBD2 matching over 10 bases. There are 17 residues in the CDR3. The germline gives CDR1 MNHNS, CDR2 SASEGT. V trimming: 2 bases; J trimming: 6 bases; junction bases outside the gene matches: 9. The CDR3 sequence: CASSERLAGEGAGELFF. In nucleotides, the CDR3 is TGTGCCAGCAGTGAAAGGCTAGCGGGGGAGGGGGCCGGGGAGCTGTTTTTT.

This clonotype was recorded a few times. As DNA, the CDR3 is TGTGCCAGCAGTGAACACAGGGACCTAAACTATGGCTACACCTTC. It encodes CASSEHRDLNYGYTF. The chain has TRBV6-1 and TRBJ1-2; a possible D gene is TRBD1 (6 bases). The ends were cut back, 2 bases at V and 2 bases at J, with 12 bases in the middle. The CDR3 covers 15 residues. Germline CDR1 and CDR2: MNHNS and SASEGT.

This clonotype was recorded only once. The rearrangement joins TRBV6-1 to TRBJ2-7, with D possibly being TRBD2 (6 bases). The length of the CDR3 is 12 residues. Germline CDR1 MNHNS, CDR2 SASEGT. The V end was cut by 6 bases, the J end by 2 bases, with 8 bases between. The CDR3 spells CASSGSTYEQYF. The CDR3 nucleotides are TGTGCCAGCAGCGGGAGTACCTACGAGCAGTACTTC.

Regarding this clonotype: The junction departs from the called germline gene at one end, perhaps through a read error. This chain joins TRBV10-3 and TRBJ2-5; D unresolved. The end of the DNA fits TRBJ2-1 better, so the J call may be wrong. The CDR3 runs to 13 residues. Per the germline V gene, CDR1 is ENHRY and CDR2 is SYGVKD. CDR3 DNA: TGTGCCAGCAGTGAGTCACCGGAACATGAGCAGTTCTTC. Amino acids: CASSESPEHEQFF.

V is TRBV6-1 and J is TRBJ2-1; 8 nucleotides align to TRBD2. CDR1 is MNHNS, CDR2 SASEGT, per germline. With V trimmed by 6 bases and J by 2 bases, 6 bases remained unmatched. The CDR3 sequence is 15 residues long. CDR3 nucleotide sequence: TGTGCCAGCAGACCTTCAGCGGGAGCCTACAATGAGCAGTTCTTC. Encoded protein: CASRPSAGAYNEQFF.

As DNA, the CDR3 is TGTGCCAGCAGCTTAGCGACCGGAGGGAATGAGCAGTTCTTC. Protein: CASSLATGGNEQFF. The chain combines TRBV7-2 with TRBJ2-1; a possible D gene is TRBD2 (6 bases). Germline CDR1 reads SGHTA; CDR2 reads FQGNSA. The V and J ends lost 0 bases and 7 bases respectively, with 10 bases between them. The CDR3 contains 14 residues.

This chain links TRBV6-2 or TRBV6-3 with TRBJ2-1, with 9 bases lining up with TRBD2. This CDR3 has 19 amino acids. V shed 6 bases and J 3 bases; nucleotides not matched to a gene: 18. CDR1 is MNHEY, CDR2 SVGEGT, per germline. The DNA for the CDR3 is TGTGCCAGCAGGCCCCGGTTGGGGGCTTTAGCGGGAGTCTACAATGAGCAGTTCTTC. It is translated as CASRPRLGALAGVYNEQFF.

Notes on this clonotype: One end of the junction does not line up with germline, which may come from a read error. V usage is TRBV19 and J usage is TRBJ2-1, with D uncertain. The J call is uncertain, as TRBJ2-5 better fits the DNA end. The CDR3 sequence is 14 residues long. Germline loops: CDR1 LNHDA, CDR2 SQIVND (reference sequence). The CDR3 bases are TGTGCCAGTAGTATAGACAGGAGACAAGAGATCCAGTACTTC. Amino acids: CASSIDRRQEIQYF.

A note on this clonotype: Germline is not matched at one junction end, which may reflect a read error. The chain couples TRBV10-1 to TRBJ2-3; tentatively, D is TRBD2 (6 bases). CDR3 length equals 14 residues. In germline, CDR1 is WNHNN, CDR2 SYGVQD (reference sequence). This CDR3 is CPSRGATSTNMQYF. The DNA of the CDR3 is TGCCCCAGCCGCGGGGCTACGAGCACAAATATGCAGTATTTC.

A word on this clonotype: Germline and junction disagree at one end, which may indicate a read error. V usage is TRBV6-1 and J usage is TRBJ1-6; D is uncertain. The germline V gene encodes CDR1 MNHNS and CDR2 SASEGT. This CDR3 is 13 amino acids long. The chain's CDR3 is CASSDTSNPPHHF. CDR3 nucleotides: TGTGCCAGCAGTGACACTAGCAATCCACCCCACCATTTT.

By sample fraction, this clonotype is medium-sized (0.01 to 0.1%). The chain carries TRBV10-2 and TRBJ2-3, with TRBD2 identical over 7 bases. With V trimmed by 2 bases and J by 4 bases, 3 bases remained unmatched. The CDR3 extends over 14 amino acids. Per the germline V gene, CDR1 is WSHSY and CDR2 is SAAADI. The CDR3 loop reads CASSEGREADTQYF. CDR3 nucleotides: TGCGCCAGCAGTGAGGGGAGGGAGGCAGATACGCAGTATTTT.

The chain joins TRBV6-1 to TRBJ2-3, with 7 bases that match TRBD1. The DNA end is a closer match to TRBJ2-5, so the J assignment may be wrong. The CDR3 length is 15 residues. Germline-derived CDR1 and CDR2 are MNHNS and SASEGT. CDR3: CATGEGGRDVETQYF. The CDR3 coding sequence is TGTGCCACCGGGGAAGGGGGCCGGGACGTAGAGACCCAGTACTTC.

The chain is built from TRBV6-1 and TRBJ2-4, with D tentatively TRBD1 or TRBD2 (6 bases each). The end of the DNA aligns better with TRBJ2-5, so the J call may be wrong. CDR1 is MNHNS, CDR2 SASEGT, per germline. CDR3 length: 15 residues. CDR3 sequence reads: CASSEGEGEVWTQYF. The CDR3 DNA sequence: TGTGCCAGCAGTGAAGGAGAGGGGGAGGTGTGGACCCAGTACTTC.

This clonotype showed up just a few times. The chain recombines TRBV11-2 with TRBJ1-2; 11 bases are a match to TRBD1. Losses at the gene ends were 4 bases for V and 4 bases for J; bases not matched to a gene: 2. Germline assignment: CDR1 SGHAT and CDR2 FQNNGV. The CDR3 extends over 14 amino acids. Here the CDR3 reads CASSWDRGVYGYTF. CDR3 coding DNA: TGTGCCAGCAGCTGGGACAGGGGGGTCTATGGCTACACCTTC.

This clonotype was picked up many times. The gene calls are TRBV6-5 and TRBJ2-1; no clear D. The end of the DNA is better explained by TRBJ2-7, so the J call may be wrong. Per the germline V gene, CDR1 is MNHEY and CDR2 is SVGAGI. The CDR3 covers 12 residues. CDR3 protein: CASSLDFNEQYF. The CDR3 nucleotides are TGTGCCAGCAGTTTAGACTTCAATGAGCAGTACTTC.

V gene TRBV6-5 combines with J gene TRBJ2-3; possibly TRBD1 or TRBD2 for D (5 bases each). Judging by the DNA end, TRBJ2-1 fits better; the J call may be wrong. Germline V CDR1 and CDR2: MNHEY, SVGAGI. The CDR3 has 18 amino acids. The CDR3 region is CASSYSTGDGTVYNEQFF. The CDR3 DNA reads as TGTGCCAGCAGTTACTCGACCGGGGACGGTACCGTTTACAATGAGCAGTTCTTC.